What follows is one T cell receptor beta chain and its context. Antigen: not known. This record belongs to a study of cytomegalovirus exposure and HLA in healthy donors. Overall study findings and caveats: Researchers catalogued some 160 TCR beta chains as cytomegalovirus-associated. The likely explanation for a cluster of highly shared sequence variants was sequencing artifact.

There are 15 residues in the CDR3. Deletions cut 7 bases from V and 0 bases from J, with 13 bases between. Per germline, CDR1 MNHNS and CDR2 SASEGT. PCR was performed using 60 Vbeta and 13 Jbeta primers. The method was immunoSEQ multiplex PCR; TCRdb's version includes in-frame clones alone and lacks a portion of them. This table holds around 100,000 clones. This chain joins TRBV6-1 and TRBJ1-5; D perhaps matches TRBD1 (6 bases). The source of this sequence is a man aged 35 to 55 in good health and CMV-seronegative. Sequenced material: PBMCs. The CDR3 DNA is TGTGCCAGCACGTCGGGACACGATAGCAATCAGCCCCAGCATTTT. Amino acids: CASTSGHDSNQPQHF.